These 10 T cell receptor beta chains were sequenced from one sample in a study of blood T cells in healthy people across ages. Using a J-beta primer mix together with a sample-barcoded 5' primer, a second PCR was run for roughly 6 to 11 cycles. From the 5' RACE reads, TCRdb called clonotypes with MiXCR, one entry per CDR3 protein. Among 1.5 million or so distinct CDR3 sequences listed, 42% were seen once. Input material: blood. All receptors derive from a woman between 18 and 29 years old in good health.

V gene TRBV20-1 combines with J gene TRBJ2-2; D gene ambiguous. V gave up 2 bases and J gave up 4 bases, with 8 bases separating them. This CDR3 has 13 amino acids. From germline, CDR1 is DFQATT and CDR2 SNEGSKA (reference sequence). CDR3 amino acids: CSARSQTTGELFF. In DNA, the CDR3 is TGCAGTGCTAGAAGCCAAACCACCGGGGAGCTGTTTTTT.

This clonotype came up a few times. The chain combines TRBV28 with TRBJ1-5, with 7 bases identical to TRBD1. Germline lookup yields CDR1 MDHEN and CDR2 SYDVKM. This CDR3 is built from 17 residues. V trimming: 5 bases; J trimming: 2 bases; junction bases outside the gene matches: 12. CDR3 coding DNA: TGTGCCAGCAGTCCGGCGCCCGGGACAGAGGGCAATCAGCCCCAGCATTTT. This sequence encodes CASSPAPGTEGNQPQHF.

The chain has TRBV27 and TRBJ2-4; 9 positions match TRBD1. After removal of 5 bases from V and 0 bases from J, the junction contained 8 bases not matched to a gene. This CDR3 contains 17 residues. Per germline, CDR1 MNHEY and CDR2 SMNVEV (reference sequence). The CDR3 region is CASSGGTGNLAKNIQYF. DNA for the CDR3: TGTGCCAGCAGTGGGGGGACAGGGAATCTAGCCAAAAACATTCAGTACTTC.

The chain recombines TRBV7-3 with TRBJ2-3, with TRBD2 matching 9 bases. CDR1 is SGHTA, CDR2 FQGTGA, per germline. CDR3 size: 19 residues. Trimming removed 5 bases from V and 0 bases from J; junction bases left unmatched: 15. In DNA form, the CDR3 reads TGTGCCAGCAGCCCCCGAGGTGTCGAGGCGGGGGGGAGCACAGATACGCAGTATTTT. Translating gives CASSPRGVEAGGSTDTQYF.

This chain joins TRBV4-1 and TRBJ2-4; 10 bases agree with TRBD2. Gene TRBJ2-7 matches the end of the DNA better, so the J call may be wrong. The CDR3 covers 15 residues. Per germline, CDR1 MGHRA and CDR2 YSYEKL. The CDR3 bases are TGCGCCAGCAGCCCAGTTAGCGGGGGGATCTACGAGCAGTACTTC. This sequence encodes CASSPVSGGIYEQYF.

This clonotype has more than one count but fewer than ten. This chain connects TRBV20-1 to TRBJ2-3; 10 bases map to TRBD2. The germline V gene encodes CDR1 DFQATT and CDR2 SNEGSKA (reference sequence). There are 15 residues in the CDR3. The V and J ends lost 5 bases and 0 bases, in that order; junction bases with no gene match: 5. This CDR3 reads CSARRAGGSTDTQYF. The CDR3 region has the DNA TGCAGTGCTCGACGAGCGGGAGGGAGCACAGATACGCAGTATTTT.

Remarks on this clonotype: A single base separates this from a much larger clone, so it may be a read error. The rearrangement joins TRBV27 to TRBJ2-7, with D maybe TRBD1 (7 bases). The length of the CDR3 is 13 residues. The ends were cut back, 6 bases at V and 1 base at J, with 10 bases in the middle. CDR1 is MNHEY, CDR2 SMNVEV, per germline (reference sequence). The CDR3 region has the DNA TGTGCCAGCAGGCGGGACAGATCCTACGAGCAGTACTTC. Translating gives CASRRDRSYEQYF.

This rearrangement joins TRBV5-1 to TRBJ2-2; a possible D gene is TRBD2 (6 bases). The CDR3 covers 15 residues. Germline CDR1 is SGHRS and CDR2 is YFSETQ. Trimming left V 0 bases short and J 3 bases short, with 9 bases between. The CDR3 DNA reads TGCGCCAGCAGCTTGGGGCGGGATTACACCGGGGAGCTGTTTTTT. Translating gives CASSLGRDYTGELFF.

In its sample, this clonotype was seen a few times. This chain links TRBV6-5 with TRBJ2-1; D perhaps matches TRBD1 (6 bases). The V gene's germline CDR1 is MNHEY and CDR2 SVGAGI. V gave up 10 bases and J gave up 10 bases, with 14 bases separating them. The length of the CDR3 is 11 residues. Written as DNA, the CDR3 is TGTGCCATCCTAGGGGGATGGGAGCAGTTCTTC. This gives the protein CAILGGWEQFF.

V gene TRBV13 combines with J gene TRBJ2-7; 9 nucleotides match TRBD2. This CDR3 comprises 14 residues. Germline V gives CDR1 PRHDT, CDR2 FYEKMQ (reference sequence). V dropped 7 bases and J dropped 1; count of bases not matched to a gene: 5. The CDR3 spells CASKLAGVSYEQYF. In DNA form, the CDR3 reads TGTGCCAGCAAACTAGCGGGTGTTTCCTACGAGCAGTACTTC.